This record covers a single TCR beta chain. Its antigen is currently unknown. Profiled with immunoSEQ multiplex PCR; TCRdb holds only in-frame clones, not every one. The data contain roughly 220,000 clones, roughly 65% of them singletons. This sample was taken from a study of cytotoxic CD8 clonotypes in ibrutinib-treated CLL. Study summary: 11 relapsed/refractory, about 14 treatment-naive; around 18 IGHV unmutated. Response samples followed a median 12 months of treatment, range 6 to 36. General observations from the study: With treatment, public clonotypes, which were uncommon, either contracted or remained stable. At progression, clonality fell back toward baseline after rising at ibrutinib response.

The receptor was derived from a human donor with chronic lymphocytic leukemia. The sequenced sample was PBMCs, obtained after 12 months of ibrutinib treatment.

CDR3 nucleotides: TGTGCCAGCAGCTACACCGGGACTAGCGGCTACAATGAGCAGTTCTTC. This codes for CASSYTGTSGYNEQFF. The V and J genes are TRBV11-3 and TRBJ2-1, with 11 nucleotides matching TRBD2. The CDR3 contains 16 residues. Germline V gene data show CDR1 as SGHNT and CDR2 as YENEEA. J gave up 3 bases and V 4 bases, and 5 bases lay outside the gene matches. Full variable domain (remainder filled in from reference TRBV11-3 and TRBJ2-1): EAGVVQSPRYKIIEKKQPVAFWCNPISGHNTLYWYLQNLGQGPELLIRYENEEAVDDSQLPKDRFSAERLKGVDSTLKIQPAELGDSAVYLCASSYTGTSGYNEQFFGPGTRLTVL.